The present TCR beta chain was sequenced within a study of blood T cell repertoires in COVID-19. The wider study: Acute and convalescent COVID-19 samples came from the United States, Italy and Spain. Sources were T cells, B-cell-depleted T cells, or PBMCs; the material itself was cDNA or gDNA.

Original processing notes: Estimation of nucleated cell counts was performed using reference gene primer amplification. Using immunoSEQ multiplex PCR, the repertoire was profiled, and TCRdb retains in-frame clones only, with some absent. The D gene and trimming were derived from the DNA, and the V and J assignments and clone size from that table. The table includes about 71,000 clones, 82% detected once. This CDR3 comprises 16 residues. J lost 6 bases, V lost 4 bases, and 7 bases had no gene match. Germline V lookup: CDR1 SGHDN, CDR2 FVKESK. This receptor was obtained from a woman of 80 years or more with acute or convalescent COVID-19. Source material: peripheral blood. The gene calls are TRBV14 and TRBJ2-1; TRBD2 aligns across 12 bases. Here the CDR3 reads CASSRPGLAGPNEQFF. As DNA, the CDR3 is TGTGCCAGCAGCCGACCAGGACTAGCGGGGCCCAATGAGCAGTTCTTC.